A single sample is the source of the 27 T cell receptor beta chains below, sequenced in a study of T cells after yellow fever vaccination. TCRdb analysed the 5' RACE reads with MiXCR anew, one entry per CDR3 protein. The table has hundreds of thousands of distinct CDR3 sequences, around 12% seen once. Sequenced here: CD4+ T cells sorted from PBMCs, sampled 15 days after the yellow fever booster vaccination. These receptors all come from a man between 18 and 35 years old who received the YFV17D yellow fever vaccine.

This clonotype was observed many times. The V and J genes are TRBV5-6 and TRBJ2-5; 9 nucleotides agree with TRBD1. Germline V gives CDR1 SGHDT, CDR2 YYEEEE. Trimming cost V 4 bases and J 5 bases; bases outside gene matches: 9. The CDR3 extends over 15 amino acids. DNA of the CDR3: TGTGCCAGCAGCCGTCGGACAGGGGCGGGCGAGACCCAGTACTTC. Protein sequence: CASSRRTGAGETQYF.

There are a few counts of this clonotype. The chain links TRBV20-1 to TRBJ2-7; 11 bases are a match to TRBD1. Germline assignment: CDR1 DFQATT and CDR2 SNEGSKA (reference sequence). J was trimmed by 4 bases and V by 6 bases; bases with no gene match: 8. The CDR3 length is 14 residues. The DNA of the CDR3 is TGCAGTGCCAGTCGGACAGGGGGCGGGTACGAGCAGTACTTC. This codes for CSASRTGGGYEQYF.

Many counts were recorded for this clonotype. This chain uses TRBV7-2 with TRBJ1-6, with D maybe TRBD1 (5 bases). V dropped 5 bases and J dropped 7 bases, with 15 bases sitting between them. This CDR3 has 15 amino acids. Germline assignment: CDR1 SGHTA and CDR2 FQGNSA. CDR3 nucleotides: TGTGCCAGCAGCAGCGTTGGGTGGGACAATTCACCCCTCCACTTT. Translation: CASSSVGWDNSPLHF.

Here the CDR3 reads CASSQLETGGPGPDTQYF. The CDR3 DNA sequence: TGCGCCAGCAGCCAACTCGAGACGGGGGGGCCCGGGCCAGATACGCAGTATTTT. The chain joins TRBV4-3 to TRBJ2-3; 8 bases align to TRBD2. The germline CDR1 and CDR2 sequences are LGHNA and YSLEER. The CDR3 consists of 18 residues. V was clipped by 2 bases and J by 4 bases; unmatched bases: 14.

V gene TRBV7-3 combines with J gene TRBJ2-2, with D perhaps matching TRBD1 (6 bases). This CDR3 is 15 amino acids long. Germline lookup yields CDR1 SGHTA and CDR2 FQGTGA. V lost 5 bases and J lost 8, with 18 bases in between. The CDR3 DNA is TGTGCCAGCAGCCCGAAAATGGGGGCAGGTGGGGAGCTGTTTTTT. Its protein product is CASSPKMGAGGELFF.

This clonotype was detected a few times. The chain recombines TRBV6-1 with TRBJ2-3; TRBD2 aligns across 11 bases. From germline, CDR1 is MNHNS and CDR2 SASEGT. V was pared by 11 bases and J by 0 bases, with 10 bases of the junction left unmatched. CDR3 length equals 16 residues. CDR3 amino acids: CAVAGGLISSTDTQYF. In DNA form, the CDR3 reads TGTGCCGTAGCGGGGGGGCTAATTTCGAGCACAGATACGCAGTATTTT.

This clonotype was recorded a few times. The rearrangement joins TRBV6-6 to TRBJ2-5; 9 bases are a match to TRBD2. The length of the CDR3 is 15 residues. Germline CDR1 and CDR2: MNHNY and SVGAGI (reference sequence). The trim removed 5 bases at V and 2 bases at J, leaving 6 bases unmatched. The CDR3 reads CASSRPAGGQETQYF. The CDR3 DNA sequence: TGTGCCAGCAGTCGGCCAGCGGGGGGTCAAGAGACCCAGTACTTC.

This chain connects TRBV4-3 to TRBJ1-2; D gene unclear. Germline V gene lookup returns CDR1 LGHNA and CDR2 YSLEER. V shed 0 bases and J shed 8 bases, with 19 bases lying between them. The CDR3 consists of 16 residues. Written as DNA, the CDR3 is TGCGCCAGCAGCCAAGATAGTCGCGGGCCCTCTGTGGGCTACACCTTC. Protein product: CASSQDSRGPSVGYTF.

This clonotype was counted between two and nine times. The rearrangement links TRBV7-3 to TRBJ2-1; TRBD2 matches 7 bases. Looked up from germline, CDR1 is SGHTA and CDR2 is FQGTGA. Trimming at V came to 3 bases and at J to 9 bases, leaving 8 bases not matched to a gene. This CDR3 is built from 14 residues. CDR3 bases: TGTGCCAGCAGCTTGTCGGGGGGTCACAGTGAGCAGTTCTTC. This translates into CASSLSGGHSEQFF.

In DNA, the CDR3 is TGTGCCAGCAGCTCACCCTCGAGGGGCTACGAGCAGTACTTC. This codes for CASSSPSRGYEQYF. V and J are TRBV11-2 and TRBJ2-7, with D perhaps matching TRBD1 or TRBD2 (5 bases each). This CDR3 is built from 14 residues. CDR1 and CDR2 (germline): SGHAT, FQNNGV. V lost 4 bases and J 3 bases, leaving 13 bases between the germline ends. The variable domain in full, with the rest retrieved from reference TRBV11-2 and TRBJ2-7, is EAGVAQSPRYKIIEKRQSVAFWCNPISGHATLYWYQQILGQGPKLLIQFQNNGVVDDSQLPKDRFSAERLKGVDSTLKIQPAKLEDSAVYLCASSSPSRGYEQYFGPGTRLTVT.

The rearrangement joins TRBV9 to TRBJ1-4; D unresolved. Germline V gives CDR1 SGDLS, CDR2 YYNGEE. The germline V and J ends were trimmed by 0 bases and 5 bases, with 11 bases remaining between them. This CDR3 is 15 amino acids long. The CDR3 spells CASSVDYSPNEKLFF. The CDR3 nucleotides are TGTGCCAGCAGCGTAGATTACAGCCCGAATGAAAAACTGTTTTTT.

This clonotype was seen many times. This rearrangement joins TRBV5-1 to TRBJ1-4; D gene uncertain. The germline V and J ends were trimmed by 3 bases and 5 bases, with 11 bases remaining between them. The length of the CDR3 is 14 residues. The germline V gene has CDR1 SGHRS and CDR2 YFSETQ. The CDR3 DNA follows: TGCGCCAGCAGCTCTAACGGACCGAATGAAAAACTGTTTTTT. This sequence encodes CASSSNGPNEKLFF.

This clonotype was counted only a few times. V gene TRBV6-2 or TRBV6-3 combines with J gene TRBJ2-1; 11 nucleotides match TRBD1. This CDR3 contains 16 residues. The ends lost 6 bases at V and 1 base at J; junction bases unmatched: 5. CDR1 is MNHEY, CDR2 SVGEGT, per germline. The DNA for the CDR3 is TGTGCCAGCAGCCCCGGGACAGGGGGGTCCTACAATGAGCAGTTCTTC. Translated, it gives CASSPGTGGSYNEQFF.

This clonotype has only a few counts. The genes are TRBV6-5 and TRBJ2-5; D uncertain. This CDR3 has 13 amino acids. Germline V gene data show CDR1 as MNHEY and CDR2 as SVGAGI. Trimming shortened V by 2 bases and J by 5 bases, and 9 bases separated the two germline ends. The CDR3 DNA sequence: TGTGCCAGCAGTTACGATACGGCGGAGACCCAGTACTTC. Protein: CASSYDTAETQYF.

This chain joins TRBV28 and TRBJ1-5, with a possible D match to TRBD1 (6 bases). The CDR3 runs to 15 residues. Germline CDR1 reads MDHEN; CDR2 reads SYDVKM. The V end lost 4 bases, the J end lost 7 bases, and 17 bases lay between the germline ends. The CDR3 loop reads CASSSPTEDRQPQHF. The CDR3 DNA reads as TGTGCCAGCAGTTCCCCGACCGAAGACAGGCAGCCCCAGCATTTT.

This clonotype was counted a few times. The CDR3 region has the DNA TGTGCCAGCAGCTCCCCGAGGGGGAAAGCTTTCTTT. Protein product: CASSSPRGKAFF. The chain links TRBV6-5 to TRBJ1-1; possible D gene TRBD1, 6 bases. The CDR3 length is 12 residues. Germline V lookup: CDR1 MNHEY, CDR2 SVGAGI. Trimming stripped 6 bases from V and 9 bases from J, with 14 bases between.

This chain joins TRBV20-1 and TRBJ1-5; no clear D gene. V lost 3 bases and J 2 bases, leaving 26 bases between the germline ends. Looked up from germline, CDR1 is DFQATT and CDR2 is SNEGSKA (reference sequence). The CDR3 extends over 19 amino acids. For the CDR3, the DNA is TGCAGTGCTAGTAGGGCCGGCTTTCTATCGAATCGGGGCAATCAGCCCCAGCATTTT. Amino acids: CSASRAGFLSNRGNQPQHF.

The chain employs TRBV5-6 and TRBJ1-2; D is perhaps TRBD1 (6 bases). Trimming took 2 bases from V and 2 from J, leaving 13 bases between them. Germline loops: CDR1 SGHDT, CDR2 YYEEEE. The CDR3 extends over 15 amino acids. CDR3 residues: CASSLQGLGNYGYTF. As DNA, the CDR3 is TGTGCCAGCAGCTTACAGGGTTTGGGGAACTATGGCTACACCTTC.

The sample holds a few counts of this clonotype. V gene TRBV3-1 combines with J gene TRBJ2-3; 8 bases are a match to TRBD2. The germline gives CDR1 LGHDT, CDR2 YNNKEL (reference sequence). The junction had 6 bases not matched to a gene; V was cut back by 3 bases and J by 1 base. CDR3 size: 16 residues. The CDR3 is CASSQGAGGRTDTQYF. The CDR3, as DNA: TGTGCCAGCAGCCAGGGCGCGGGGGGCCGCACAGATACGCAGTATTTT.

This clonotype appeared a few times. The chain employs TRBV5-1 and TRBJ1-4, with unresolved D. V gave up 5 bases and J gave up 5 bases, with 16 bases separating them. This CDR3 is built from 15 residues. Per germline, CDR1 SGHRS and CDR2 YFSETQ. For the CDR3, the DNA is TGCGCCAGCAGACCCGGACGCATAGGCAATGAAAAACTGTTTTTT. It is translated as CASRPGRIGNEKLFF.

A few counts support this clonotype. The V and J genes are TRBV5-6 and TRBJ1-2; 7 nucleotides match TRBD1. Germline CDR1 is SGHDT and CDR2 is YYEEEE. The J segment lost 9 bases and the V segment lost 2 bases, leaving 7 bases of the junction unmatched. The CDR3 has 13 residues. The CDR3 DNA reads as TGTGCCAGCAGCTTTTTCGACAGGGATAGCTACACCTTC. Translated, it gives CASSFFDRDSYTF.

This clonotype came up once. The chain is built from TRBV24-1 and TRBJ2-6; 10 positions match TRBD1. The V segment lost 4 bases and the J segment 5 bases; nucleotides outside the gene matches: 13. Germline CDR1 and CDR2: KGHDR and SFDVKD. The CDR3 is 19 amino acids. CDR3 bases: TGTGCCACCAGTGACCCTCCGGGACAGGGGAAATTCTGGGCCAACGTCCTGACTTTC. This codes for CATSDPPGQGKFWANVLTF.

This rearrangement joins TRBV25-1 to TRBJ1-1, with D possibly matching TRBD1 (6 bases). The CDR3 runs 14 residues. The V end lost 5 bases, the J end lost 3 bases, and 13 bases lay between the germline ends. Germline lookup yields CDR1 MGHDK and CDR2 SYGVNS. The CDR3 protein is CASSTGDKDTEAFF. The CDR3 DNA is TGTGCCAGCAGTACCGGGGACAAGGACACTGAAGCTTTCTTT.

The CDR3 DNA is TGTGCCAGCAGCTTGGGACAGGTCAATCAGCCCCAGCATTTT. Protein sequence: CASSLGQVNQPQHF. This chain connects TRBV5-6 to TRBJ1-5; weak D call: TRBD1 (6 bases). V lost 0 bases and J lost 3, with 7 bases in between. This CDR3 has 14 residues. Germline CDR1 is SGHDT and CDR2 is YYEEEE.

This clonotype has just a few counts. The chain is built from TRBV6-1 and TRBJ2-3, with D perhaps TRBD2 (6 bases). The CDR3 consists of 14 residues. Deletions cut 4 bases from V and 8 bases from J, with 16 bases between. Germline lookup yields CDR1 MNHNS and CDR2 SASEGT. CDR3 sequence reads: CASSVAGPSGTQYF. Here the CDR3 DNA reads TGTGCCAGCAGTGTTGCGGGGCCCAGCGGTACGCAGTATTTT.

CDR3 nucleotide sequence: TGTGCCTCCCATGAGACACTTCCCGGGGAGCTGTTTTTT. Translated, it gives CASHETLPGELFF. The chain combines TRBV10-3 with TRBJ2-2; D is unresolved. Germline-derived CDR1 and CDR2 are ENHRY and SYGVKD. The V end was cut by 11 bases, the J end by 6 bases, with 16 bases between. This CDR3 has 13 residues.

In this sample, this clonotype turned up many times. The chain carries TRBV6-5 and TRBJ2-3, with D unclear. This CDR3 region has 12 residues. Germline V gene data show CDR1 as MNHEY and CDR2 as SVGAGI. Trimming left V 5 bases short and J 4 bases short, with 7 bases between. The CDR3 loop is CASSPNSDTQYF. DNA for the CDR3: TGTGCCAGCAGTCCTAATTCAGATACGCAGTATTTT.